Each of the 28 T cell receptor beta chains below was sequenced from the same sample in a study of blood T cell repertoires in COVID-19. Clones were read by immunoSEQ multiplex PCR, and TCRdb kept only the in-frame ones, dropping some. The sample includes about 70,000 clones, roughly 80% seen only once; the top ten take over 15%. The specimen was peripheral blood. The receptors come from a man in his 70s who had recovered from COVID-19.

The J gene is TRBJ1-5, the V gene TRBV18; D gene unclear. With 2 bases removed from V and 2 bases from J, the gap between germline ends came to 19 bases. Germline V gene data show CDR1 as KGHSH and CDR2 as LQKENI. This CDR3 comprises 18 residues. The CDR3 DNA sequence: TGTGCCAGCTCACCAAGTCCGGGGATGAGGGTCGGCAATCAGCCCCAGCATTTT. Protein product: CASSPSPGMRVGNQPQHF.

The chain links TRBV19 to TRBJ1-3; D possibly corresponds to TRBD1 (5 bases). Germline V lookup: CDR1 LNHDA, CDR2 SQIVND (reference sequence). The CDR3 consists of 15 residues. Trimming pared 4 bases from V and 0 bases from J, leaving 10 bases between. CDR3: CASSTDTSSGNTIYF. CDR3 DNA sequence: TGTGCCAGTAGTACGGACACGAGCTCTGGAAACACCATATATTTT.

This chain connects TRBV19 to TRBJ2-7, with D possibly matching TRBD1 (5 bases). V was shortened by 4 bases and J by 2 bases, with 15 bases between the two germline ends. The CDR3 loop spans 15 amino acids. The germline V gene has CDR1 LNHDA and CDR2 SQIVND (reference sequence). In DNA form, the CDR3 reads TGTGCCAGTAGTACGATTACAGGTTTTACCTACGAGCAGTACTTC. This gives the protein CASSTITGFTYEQYF.

CDR3 loop: CASSHLLSGRADNEQFF. The CDR3 DNA sequence: TGTGCCAGCAGCCACCTTTTGAGCGGGAGGGCCGACAATGAGCAGTTCTTC. The chain joins TRBV7-9 to TRBJ2-1; 10 bases line up with TRBD2. This CDR3 contains 17 residues. Trimming at V came to 5 bases and at J to 5 bases, leaving 12 bases not matched to a gene. Per germline, CDR1 SEHNR and CDR2 FQNEAQ (reference sequence).

This sequence joins TRBV7-2 and TRBJ2-1; 8 bases are a match to TRBD2. CDR3 size: 17 residues. Per germline, CDR1 SGHTA and CDR2 FQGNSA. With 4 bases clipped from V and 5 bases from J, the junction kept 13 bases outside the gene matches. The chain's CDR3 is CASSSTPFPGGDNEQFF. The DNA of the CDR3 is TGTGCCAGCAGCTCGACCCCTTTTCCGGGGGGGGACAATGAGCAGTTCTTC.

The V call is TRBV6-5, the J call TRBJ2-2; unclear D gene. The germline CDR1 and CDR2 sequences are MNHEY and SVGAGI. This CDR3 spans 11 amino acids. V lost 8 bases and J lost 6, with 7 bases in between. The CDR3 sequence: CASYLAGELFF. The CDR3 coding sequence is TGTGCCAGCTATCTTGCCGGGGAGCTGTTTTTT.

The table lists this clone with a few counts. The chain joins TRBV3-1 (or the pseudogene TRBV3-2) to TRBJ2-1, with 11 bases lining up with TRBD2. Trimming at V came to 4 bases and at J to 6 bases, leaving 8 bases not matched to a gene. This CDR3 region has 16 residues. Germline lookup yields CDR1 LGHDT and CDR2 YNNKEL (reference sequence). This chain's CDR3 is CASSLPLAGAFNEQFF. DNA for the CDR3: TGTGCCAGCAGCCTCCCACTAGCGGGGGCCTTCAATGAGCAGTTCTTC.

The chain uses TRBV7-2 and TRBJ2-5; 7 bases match TRBD2. J lost 9 bases, V lost 1 base, and 17 bases had no gene match. CDR1 is SGHTA, CDR2 FQGNSA, per germline. The CDR3 is 17 residues long. Written as DNA, the CDR3 is TGTGCCAGCAGCTTAGAATCGCGAGCGGGGACCCCTAGCCCCCAGTACTTC. As protein: CASSLESRAGTPSPQYF.

The gene calls are TRBV5-1 and TRBJ2-3, with D possibly matching TRBD1 (6 bases). Looked up from germline, CDR1 is SGHRS and CDR2 is YFSETQ. V lost 0 bases to trimming and J lost 5 bases, with 13 bases between them. The CDR3 consists of 15 residues. As DNA, the CDR3 is TGCGCCAGCAGCTTGGCGGCAGGGGTTGAAGATACGCAGTATTTT. As protein: CASSLAAGVEDTQYF.

The chain has TRBV28 and TRBJ2-2, with 8 nucleotides matching TRBD2. Losses at the gene ends were 0 bases for V and 4 bases for J; bases not matched to a gene: 4. The germline V gene encodes CDR1 MDHEN and CDR2 SYDVKM. The CDR3 consists of 16 residues. This CDR3 reads CASSLWAGGATGELFF. The CDR3 DNA is TGTGCCAGCAGTTTATGGGCGGGAGGAGCCACCGGGGAGCTGTTTTTT.

The chain couples TRBV7-3 to TRBJ2-3, with 13 nucleotides matching TRBD2. CDR1 and CDR2 from the germline V gene are SGHTA and FQGTGA. CDR3 length: 16 residues. Trimming at V came to 3 bases and at J to 5 bases, leaving 5 bases not matched to a gene. CDR3 loop: CASSFTSGGALDTQYF. For the CDR3, the DNA is TGTGCCAGCAGCTTTACTAGCGGGGGGGCCTTAGATACGCAGTATTTT.

The rearrangement uses TRBV7-9 and TRBJ2-1, with TRBD2 identical over 10 bases. The CDR3 extends over 13 amino acids. With V trimmed by 5 bases and J by 13 bases, 8 bases remained unmatched. Germline V gene lookup returns CDR1 SEHNR and CDR2 FQNEAQ (reference sequence). This chain's CDR3 is CASSPSSGGDQFF. CDR3 coding DNA: TGTGCCAGCAGCCCTAGCAGCGGGGGGGACCAGTTCTTC.

This rearrangement joins TRBV6-1 to TRBJ1-1, with D maybe TRBD1 (6 bases). The germline V and J ends were trimmed by 3 bases and 7 bases, with 9 bases remaining between them. This CDR3 contains 12 residues. Germline CDR1 reads MNHNS; CDR2 reads SASEGT. The CDR3 DNA reads TGTGCCAGCAGTGAGACAGGAGATGAAGCTTTCTTT. Its translation is CASSETGDEAFF.

V gene TRBV12-3 or TRBV12-4 combines with J gene TRBJ2-2; D uncertain. Trimming shortened V by 6 bases and J by 4 bases, and 6 bases separated the two germline ends. CDR3 length: 12 amino acids. Here the CDR3 DNA reads TGTGCCAGCAGGCAGTCCACCGGGGAGCTGTTTTTT. It codes for CASRQSTGELFF.

This clone was observed a single time. J is TRBJ1-4 and V is TRBV9, with 8 bases matching TRBD1. V lost 3 bases to trimming and J lost 8 bases; unmatched junction nucleotides: 9. The CDR3 totals 15 residues. Germline lookup yields CDR1 SGDLS and CDR2 YYNGEE. DNA of the CDR3: TGTGCCAGCAGCGCCCGGACAGGGAGGGAGGAAAAACTGTTTTTT. It translates to CASSARTGREEKLFF.

V is TRBV19 and J is TRBJ1-1; no reliable D call. This CDR3 has 13 amino acids. CDR1 LNHDA and CDR2 SQIVND come from the germline V gene (reference sequence). V dropped 5 bases and J dropped 3 bases, with 10 bases sitting between them. CDR3 loop: CASSPSGYTEAFF. The CDR3 bases are TGTGCCAGTAGTCCCTCGGGGTACACTGAAGCTTTCTTT.

The table lists this clone with a count of one. V gene TRBV6-2 or TRBV6-3 combines with J gene TRBJ2-7; D ambiguous. Trimming cost V 4 bases and J 2 bases, with 21 bases left between them. CDR1 MNHEY and CDR2 SVGEGT come from the germline V gene. The CDR3 is 17 amino acids. CDR3 DNA sequence: TGTGCCAGCAGTTCCAATCCTCGACTCCTCAAACCCTACGAGCAGTACTTC. Translated: CASSSNPRLLKPYEQYF.

The chain uses TRBV28 and TRBJ2-2, with a tentative D call TRBD1 (6 bases). The V and J ends lost 5 bases and 1 base respectively, with 29 bases between them. The CDR3 sequence is 21 residues long. The germline CDR1 and CDR2 sequences are MDHEN and SYDVKM. The CDR3 nucleotides are TGTGCCAGCAGTCCATGGCAGAGAGGACAGAAAAAACCTAAGAACACCGGGGAGCTGTTTTTT. Amino acid sequence: CASSPWQRGQKKPKNTGELFF.

The chain uses TRBV5-1 and TRBJ1-5; D unclear. Between the trimmed V and J ends, which lost 0 bases and 2 bases, there was a span of 9 bases. Germline V lookup: CDR1 SGHRS, CDR2 YFSETQ. CDR3 size: 15 residues. The CDR3 reads CASSLEPGGNQPQHF. Written as DNA, the CDR3 is TGCGCCAGCAGCTTGGAACCCGGGGGCAATCAGCCCCAGCATTTT.

This clone was seen ten or more times. The rearrangement joins TRBV3-1 (or the pseudogene TRBV3-2) to TRBJ1-1; D gene uncertain. V dropped 0 bases and J dropped 9 bases, with 11 bases sitting between them. Germline V gene lookup returns CDR1 LGHDT and CDR2 YNNKEL (reference sequence). CDR3 length equals 13 residues. The CDR3 is CASSQDDGEKAFF. CDR3 coding DNA: TGTGCCAGCAGCCAAGATGACGGGGAGAAAGCTTTCTTT.

In its sample, this clone was seen many times. CDR3 coding DNA: TGTGCCTGGAGTGTACGCAGGGTCTATGGCTACACCTTC. It yields the protein CAWSVRRVYGYTF. The chain has TRBV30 and TRBJ1-2, with D perhaps TRBD1 (5 bases). V gave up 0 bases and J gave up 4 bases, with 9 bases separating them. In germline, CDR1 is GTSNPN, CDR2 SVGIG (reference sequence). The CDR3 is 13 residues long.

The chain recombines TRBV12-3 or TRBV12-4 with TRBJ2-7, with D hard to call. The CDR3 totals 12 residues. Trimming left V 3 bases short and J 6 bases short, with 9 bases between. The CDR3 is CASSFLSLEQYF. The CDR3 coding sequence is TGTGCCAGCAGTTTTCTTTCCCTCGAGCAGTACTTC.

This sequence joins TRBV28 and TRBJ2-7, with 9 bases aligning to TRBD1. V dropped 3 bases and J dropped 1; count of bases not matched to a gene: 4. This CDR3 spans 15 amino acids. The germline gives CDR1 MDHEN, CDR2 SYDVKM. CDR3 sequence reads: CASSFIGQGSYEQYF. CDR3 nucleotide sequence: TGTGCCAGCAGTTTTATCGGACAGGGGTCCTACGAGCAGTACTTC.

This chain links TRBV30 with TRBJ1-4; D is undetermined. Germline V gene data show CDR1 as GTSNPN and CDR2 as SVGIG (reference sequence). The ends were cut back, 2 bases at V and 5 bases at J, with 12 bases in the middle. CDR3 length: 14 residues. In nucleotides, the CDR3 is TGTGCCTGGAGTTCAAGACAATACAATGAAAAACTGTTTTTT. This translates into CAWSSRQYNEKLFF. Drawing the rest from reference TRBV30 and TRBJ1-4, the complete variable domain is SQTIHQWPATLVQPVGSPLSLECTVEGTSNPNLYWYRQAAGRGLQLLFYSVGIGQISSEVPQNLSASRPQDRQFILSSKKLLLSDSGFYLCAWSSRQYNEKLFFGSGTQLSVL.

The genes are TRBV5-1 and TRBJ2-2; D might be TRBD2 (6 bases). The CDR3 covers 15 residues. Germline V gives CDR1 SGHRS, CDR2 YFSETQ. Trimming pared 0 bases from V and 3 bases from J, leaving 9 bases between. DNA of the CDR3: TGCGCCAGCAGCTTGGGTACGGGGGACACCGGGGAGCTGTTTTTT. Encoded protein: CASSLGTGDTGELFF.

The chain links TRBV11-2 to TRBJ1-2, with D possibly TRBD1 on 5 matching bases. CDR1 and CDR2 (germline): SGHAT, FQNNGV. The germline V and J ends were trimmed by 1 base and 6 bases, with 12 bases remaining between them. CDR3 length equals 14 residues. This CDR3 reads CASSLGVGGDGYTF. Written as DNA, the CDR3 is TGTGCCAGCAGCTTAGGAGTCGGGGGAGATGGCTACACCTTC.

This chain links TRBV5-4 with TRBJ2-5, with TRBD2 identical over 11 bases. Germline-derived CDR1 and CDR2 are SGHNT and YYREEE (reference sequence). V lost 4 bases and J lost 1; bases outside the gene matches: 6. The length of the CDR3 is 16 residues. This chain's CDR3 is CASSPSGTSGQETQYF. The CDR3 DNA follows: TGTGCCAGCAGCCCGTCCGGGACTAGCGGCCAAGAGACCCAGTACTTC.

CDR3 nucleotide sequence: TGTGCCAGCAGCCTACAGGTCACGAACACTGAAGCTTTCTTT. Encoded protein: CASSLQVTNTEAFF. This rearrangement joins TRBV7-2 to TRBJ1-1, with D maybe TRBD1 (5 bases). Trimming removed 5 bases at V and 1 base at J, with 11 bases between. There are 14 residues in the CDR3. Germline V lookup: CDR1 SGHTA, CDR2 FQGNSA.